What follows describes a single TCR beta chain. Treatment noted: preoperative locoregional IRX-2 cytokine immunotherapy. Samples came from a phase Ib trial of preoperative locoregional IRX-2 cytokine immunotherapy. Clones were sequenced by immunoSEQ multiplex PCR, and TCRdb holds only the in-frame ones, with some missing. Among 34,000 or so clones listed, around four fifths were seen once. These data belong to a study of preoperative IRX-2 immunotherapy in early breast cancer. The specimen was lymph node tissue, collected from a patient treated with IRX-2 immunotherapy. The receptor was derived from a human donor with breast cancer.

The CDR3 region is CASSRQAANQPQHF. As DNA, the CDR3 is TGTGCCAGCAGCAGACAGGCTGCGAATCAGCCCCAGCATTTT. The chain links TRBV6-8 to TRBJ1-5; D possibly corresponds to TRBD1 (6 bases). This CDR3 has 14 amino acids. The V end was cut by 6 bases, the J end by 4 bases, with 13 bases between. Germline lookup yields CDR1 MNHGY and CDR2 SAAAGT.